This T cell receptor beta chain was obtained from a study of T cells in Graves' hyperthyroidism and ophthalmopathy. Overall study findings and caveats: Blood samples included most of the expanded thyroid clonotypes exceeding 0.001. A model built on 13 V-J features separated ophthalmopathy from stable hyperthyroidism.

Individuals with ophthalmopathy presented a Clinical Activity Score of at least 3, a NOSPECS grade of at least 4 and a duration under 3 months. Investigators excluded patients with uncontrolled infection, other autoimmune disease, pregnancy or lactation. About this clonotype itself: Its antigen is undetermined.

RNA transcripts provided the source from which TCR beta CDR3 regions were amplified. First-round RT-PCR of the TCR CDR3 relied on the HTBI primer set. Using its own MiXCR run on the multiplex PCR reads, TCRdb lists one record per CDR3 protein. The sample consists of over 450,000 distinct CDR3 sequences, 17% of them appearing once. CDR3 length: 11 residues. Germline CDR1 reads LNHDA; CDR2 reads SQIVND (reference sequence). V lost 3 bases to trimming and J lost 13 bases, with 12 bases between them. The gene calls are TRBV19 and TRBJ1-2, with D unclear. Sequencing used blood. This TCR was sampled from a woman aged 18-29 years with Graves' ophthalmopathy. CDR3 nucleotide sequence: TGTGCCAGTAGTATCGGCCCGGCCGCCACCTTC. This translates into CASSIGPAATF. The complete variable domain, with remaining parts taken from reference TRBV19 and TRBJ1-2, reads DGGITQSPKYLFRKEGQNVTLSCEQNLNHDAMYWYRQDPGQGLRLIYYSQIVNDFQKGDIAEGYSVSREKKESFPLTVTSAQKNPTAFYLCASSIGPAATFGSGTRLTVV.